The clone carrying this TCR beta chain was seen at least ten times. Peripheral blood genomic DNA, not sorted cells or RNA, was the template. The CDR3 contains 14 residues. V was pared by 3 bases and J by 11 bases, with 4 bases of the junction left unmatched. The record originates from a study of T cell repertoires in aging, cancer and after chemotherapy. TRB rearrangements spanning V, D and J were amplified using mixed TRB-A/B primers. From the multiplex PCR reads, TCRdb called clonotypes with MiXCR, one entry per CDR3 protein. The sample carries some 7,000 distinct CDR3 sequences, about 29% recorded once.

This chain joins TRBV12-3 or TRBV12-4 and TRBJ1-6, with 10 bases fitting TRBD1. Sequenced material: blood. This TCR came from a human donor with a blood cancer. The donor label of this sample is uncertain. The DNA for the CDR3 is TGTGCCAGCAGTTTTAAGGACAGGGGGGCACCCCTCCACTTT. Translation: CASSFKDRGAPLHF.